This T cell receptor (beta chain) was identified during a study of T cell responses to AZD1222 COVID-19 vaccine. Overall study findings and caveats: Reportedly, nearly half the spike-specific TCRs target unmutated variant regions. Females made up more of the donors, who were largely white British, and clonal diversity may have come out too low.

About this clone: Its antigen is currently unknown.

Measured with immunoSEQ multiplex PCR; TCRdb has only the in-frame clones, and not every one. The data contain 90,000 to 120,000 clones, 70% to 90% of them singletons. The CDR3 length is 13 residues. The V gene lost 6 bases and the J gene lost 4 bases, with 10 bases spanning the gap. Germline lookup yields CDR1 MNHEY and CDR2 SVGAGI. This material consisted of peripheral blood, taken on day 0 of AZD1222 vaccination. This chain links TRBV6-5 with TRBJ1-5; D unclear. The sequence was collected from an adult in good health. The CDR3 protein is CASSSNLNQPQHF. CDR3 coding DNA: TGTGCCAGCAGCTCAAATCTGAATCAGCCCCAGCATTTT.